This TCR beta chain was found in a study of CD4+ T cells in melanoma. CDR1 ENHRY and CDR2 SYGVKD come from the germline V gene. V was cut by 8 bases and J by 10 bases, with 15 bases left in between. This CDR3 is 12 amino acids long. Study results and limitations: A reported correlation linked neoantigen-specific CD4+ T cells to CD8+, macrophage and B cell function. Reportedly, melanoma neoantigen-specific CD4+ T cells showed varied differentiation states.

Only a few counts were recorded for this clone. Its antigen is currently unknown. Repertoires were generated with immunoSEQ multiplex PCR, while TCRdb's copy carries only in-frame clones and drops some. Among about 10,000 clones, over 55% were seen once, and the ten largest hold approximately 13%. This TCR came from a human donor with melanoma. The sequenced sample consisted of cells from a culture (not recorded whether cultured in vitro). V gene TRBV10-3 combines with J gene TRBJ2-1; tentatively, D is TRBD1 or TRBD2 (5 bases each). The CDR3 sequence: CAIGGALAEQFF. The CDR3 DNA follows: TGTGCCATCGGGGGAGCTCTCGCGGAGCAGTTCTTC.